These T cell receptor beta chains were read from a single sample in a study of healthy donors' naive CD4 and CD8 T cells. TCRdb re-analysed the reads in MiXCR, keeping a single row per CDR3 protein. This table has approximately 200,000 distinct CDR3 sequences, 65% to 75% appearing once. The sample was naive CD4+ and CD8+ T cells sorted from blood, pooled from several donors. Source of these receptors: a pool of human donors in good health; the sample pools cells from several healthy donors. CDR3s include the opening cysteine and the closing phenylalanine or tryptophan. D genes are given only for firm matches. Only part of the rows carry a size: once, few, many, or a class if the clone is expanded.

j_gene | d_gene | abundance | v_gene | CDR3nt | CDR3aa
TRBJ1-1 | TRBD1 | few | TRBV19 | TGTGCCAGTAGCTTCAGGGGGATGAACACTGAAGCTTTCTTT | CASSFRGMNTEAFF
TRBJ1-2 | NA | NA | TRBV12-3/TRBV12-4 | TGTGCCAGCAGCCCGGAAGCCCTACCCAACTATGGCTACACCTTC | CASSPEALPNYGYTF
TRBJ2-1 | NA | NA | TRBV6-5 | TGTGCCAGCAGTTACCGTCCAGAATACGAGCAGTTCTTC | CASSYRPEYEQFF
TRBJ1-2 | NA | few | TRBV30 | TGTACCTCTACCGGGGGCTATGGCTACACCTTC | CTSTGGYGYTF
TRBJ2-5 | TRBD2 | few | TRBV29-1 | TGCAGCGGGCGGGAGGCCCAAGAGACCCAGTACTTC | CSGREAQETQYF
TRBJ1-1 | TRBD1 | once | TRBV5-6 | TGTGCCAGCAGCCTGGGACAGGTTCGGAACACTGAAGCTTTCTTT | CASSLGQVRNTEAFF
TRBJ2-3 | NA | NA | TRBV6-5 | TGTGCCAGCAGTTCGTTAGGGAGTACAGATACGCAGTATTTT | CASSSLGSTDTQYF
TRBJ2-2 | TRBD2 | few | TRBV15 | TGTGCCACCAGCATGAGCGGGGTTGAGGCCGGGGAGCTGTTTTTT | CATSMSGVEAGELFF
TRBJ1-2 | NA | NA | TRBV4-3 | TGCGCCAGCAGCCAAGGTGGGGGAGGCTATGGCTACACCTTC | CASSQGGGGYGYTF
TRBJ1-5 | NA | NA | TRBV11-1 | TGTGCCAGCAGCCTGACAGACAATCAGCCCCAGCATTTT | CASSLTDNQPQHF
TRBJ2-6 | NA | NA | TRBV18 | TGTGCCAGCTCACCAAATGAACTCAACGTCCTGACTTTC | CASSPNELNVLTF
TRBJ1-5 | NA | few | TRBV27 | TGTGCCAGCAAACCGTACGGGGGCAATCAGCCCCAGCATTTT | CASKPYGGNQPQHF
TRBJ2-5 | NA | NA | TRBV6-5 | TGTGCCAGCAGCCCTGGCGGCGCTGTGGGGGAGACCCAGTACTTC | CASSPGGAVGETQYF
TRBJ2-1 | NA | few | TRBV15 | TGTGCCACCAGCAGGCCCGCGGTCCGCCCCTACAATGAGCAGTTCTTC | CATSRPAVRPYNEQFF
TRBJ1-1 | NA | NA | TRBV19 | TGTGCCAGTAGTATGCGACAGAAAAACACTGAAGCTTTCTTT | CASSMRQKNTEAFF
TRBJ2-1 | TRBD2 | NA | TRBV19 | TGTGCCAGCGCTCTAGCGGGAGGCTACAATGAGCAGTTCTTC | CASALAGGYNEQFF
TRBJ2-3 | TRBD1 | once | TRBV29-1 | TGCAGCGTTGGACCGACAGGGGGCGTAGTGGATACGCAGTATTTT | CSVGPTGGVVDTQYF
TRBJ2-2 | NA | once | TRBV6-5 | TGTGCCACTTCGGGACGACAGGCCTTAAACACCGGGGAGCTGTTTTTT | CATSGRQALNTGELFF
TRBJ2-7 | NA | few | TRBV6-2/TRBV6-3 | TGTGCCAGCAGTTACGGATCTCTAGCAAATCCGCCCTACGAGCAGTACTTC | CASSYGSLANPPYEQYF
TRBJ2-2 | TRBD1 | NA | TRBV29-1 | TGCAGCGGAAACAGGGGCCCGAACACCGGGGAGCTGTTTTTT | CSGNRGPNTGELFF
TRBJ1-5 | TRBD1 | once | TRBV5-5 | TGTGCCAGCAGCTCGCAGGGGGCGGGCAATCAGCCCCAGCATTTT | CASSSQGAGNQPQHF
TRBJ2-5 | NA | NA | TRBV11-2 | TGTGCCAGCAGCGAGTCCCCGCCAGGGGCAGGTGTAGAGACCCAGTACTTC | CASSESPPGAGVETQYF
TRBJ2-5 | TRBD1 | NA | TRBV6-6 | TGTGCCAGCAGTTCGGACAGGGCCCAGACCCAGTACTTC | CASSSDRAQTQYF
TRBJ2-2 | NA | NA | TRBV19 | TGTGCCAGTAGGAGTCCATGGGATAACACCGGGGAGCTGTTTTTT | CASRSPWDNTGELFF
TRBJ1-2 | TRBD1 | once | TRBV27 | TGTGCCAGCAGTTTAACAATAGAGGGGGCAGGGTATGGCTACACCTTC | CASSLTIEGAGYGYTF
TRBJ2-1 | TRBD1 | NA | TRBV28 | TGTGCCAGCAGGCAATCCCGGACAGGGGACAATGAGCAGTTCTTC | CASRQSRTGDNEQFF
TRBJ2-1 | NA | NA | TRBV5-6 | TGTGCCAGCAGCTTGGGACTAAAGTACAATGAGCAGTTCTTC | CASSLGLKYNEQFF
TRBJ2-3 | NA | NA | TRBV29-1 | TGCAGCGTTGGAGTCGGGAATACGCAGTATTTT | CSVGVGNTQYF
TRBJ2-7 | NA | NA | TRBV27 | TGTGCCAGCAGTTTATCGCAATTGTCCGAGCAGTACTTC | CASSLSQLSEQYF